Below, 18 T cell receptor beta chains from the same sample are listed, as sequenced in a study of OX40 agonist ivuxolimab in advanced cancers. Sequenced by immunoSEQ multiplex PCR; TCRdb stores in-frame clones only, minus some. Here the sample spans about 45,000 clones, approximately 91% being singletons. This specimen consisted of CD4+ or CD8+ T cells sorted from blood, obtained in a trial of the OX40 agonist ivuxolimab. All receptors come from an adult with an advanced solid tumor such as melanoma, head and neck, liver or kidney cancer.

This chain joins TRBV9 and TRBJ2-4; no firm D call. The germline V gene encodes CDR1 SGDLS and CDR2 YYNGEE. This CDR3 is 15 amino acids long. Between the trimmed V and J ends, which lost 3 bases and 8 bases, there was a span of 18 bases. CDR3 protein: CASSAGPELGHIQYF. CDR3 bases: TGTGCCAGCAGCGCAGGACCTGAGTTAGGCCACATTCAGTACTTC.

This clone appeared once. The chain uses TRBV7-9 and TRBJ1-2; D perhaps matches TRBD1 (5 bases). Trimming pared 2 bases from V and 7 bases from J, leaving 5 bases between. CDR1 SEHNR and CDR2 FQNEAQ come from the germline V gene (reference sequence). This CDR3 has 11 amino acids. The CDR3 DNA is TGTGCCAGCAGCTTAAGGGGTGGCTACACCTTC. Protein sequence: CASSLRGGYTF. Using reference TRBV7-9 and TRBJ1-2 for the parts outside the CDR3, the full variable domain is DTGVSQNPRHKITKRGQNVTFRCDPISEHNRLYWYRQTLGQGPEFLTYFQNEAQLEKSRLLSDRFSAERPKGSFSTLEIQRTEQGDSAMYLCASSLRGGYTFGSGTRLTVV.

The chain is built from TRBV19 and TRBJ2-7; 12 bases line up with TRBD2. V gave up 1 base and J gave up 3 bases; unmatched junction bases: 7. Germline V gene data show CDR1 as LNHDA and CDR2 as SQIVND (reference sequence). This CDR3 region has 17 residues. CDR3 DNA sequence: TGTGCCAGTAGTATAGGAGGGACTAGCGGGTATCTCTACGAGCAGTACTTC. This gives the protein CASSIGGTSGYLYEQYF.

This clone was seen once. This rearrangement joins TRBV28 to TRBJ1-2; no clear D gene. The germline gives CDR1 MDHEN, CDR2 SYDVKM. The CDR3 contains 15 residues. The V and J ends lost 7 bases and 4 bases respectively, with 19 bases between them. The CDR3 region is CASNEPTGLGYGYTF. In DNA, the CDR3 is TGTGCCAGCAACGAACCGACGGGTTTGGGCTATGGCTACACCTTC.

This clone was seen once. The chain uses TRBV27 and TRBJ1-1, with D maybe TRBD1 (5 bases). The CDR3 is 15 amino acids. Trimming removed 0 bases from V and 5 bases from J, with 13 bases in between. Looked up from germline, CDR1 is MNHEY and CDR2 is SMNVEV (reference sequence). In DNA, the CDR3 is TGTGCCAGCAGTTTATCGGCAGGGATGAGGACTGAAGCTTTCTTT. Translation: CASSLSAGMRTEAFF.

The chain has TRBV27 and TRBJ2-5; 10 positions agree with TRBD2. Germline CDR1 and CDR2: MNHEY and SMNVEV (reference sequence). The CDR3 runs to 16 residues. Losses at the gene ends were 0 bases for V and 5 bases for J; bases not matched to a gene: 6. In DNA form, the CDR3 reads TGTGCCAGCAGTTTATCGGGGGGACTAGCGTTGGAGACCCAGTACTTC. Its protein is CASSLSGGLALETQYF.

The chain links TRBV18 to TRBJ1-5, with D unresolved. With 2 bases removed from V and 7 bases from J, the gap between germline ends came to 9 bases. The CDR3 covers 13 residues. CDR1 is KGHSH, CDR2 LQKENI, per germline. The CDR3 coding sequence is TGTGCCAGCTCACCAACGGGCCAGCAGCCCCAGCATTTT. Protein sequence: CASSPTGQQPQHF. Full variable domain (outside the CDR3, taken from reference TRBV18 and TRBJ1-5): NAGVMQNPRHLVRRRGQEARLRCSPMKGHSHVYWYRQLPEEGLKFMVYLQKENIIDESGMPKERFSAEFPKEGPSILRIQQVVRGDSAAYFCASSPTGQQPQHFGDGTRLSIL.

V is TRBV28 and J is TRBJ1-3; the D gene is possibly TRBD1 (6 bases). Germline-derived CDR1 and CDR2 are MDHEN and SYDVKM. Trimming removed 5 bases at V and 4 bases at J, with 15 bases between. This CDR3 has 15 residues. CDR3 nucleotides: TGTGCCAGCAGTCCCGTGACAGGTTACGGAAACACCATATATTTT. Translation: CASSPVTGYGNTIYF.

V is TRBV28 and J is TRBJ1-1, with D unresolved. The germline V gene encodes CDR1 MDHEN and CDR2 SYDVKM. Trimming left V 6 bases short and J 2 bases short, with 10 bases between. The CDR3 is made up of 13 amino acids. CDR3 DNA sequence: TGTGCCAGCAGACCAAGAATTAACACTGAAGCTTTCTTT. It yields the protein CASRPRINTEAFF.

The chain combines TRBV2 with TRBJ2-2, with D possibly called TRBD1 or TRBD2 (5 bases each). This CDR3 is 13 amino acids long. The germline V gene encodes CDR1 SNHLY and CDR2 FYNNEI. The ends were cut back, 10 bases at V and 3 bases at J, with 12 bases in the middle. DNA of the CDR3: TGTGCCAATAAGGGACGGGACACCGGGGAGCTGTTTTTT. It is translated as CANKGRDTGELFF. The entire variable domain, with the rest obtained from reference TRBV2 and TRBJ2-2, is as follows: EPEVTQTPSHQVTQMGQEVILRCVPISNHLYFYWYRQILGQKVEFLVSFYNNEISEKSEIFDDQFSVERPDGSNFTLKIRSTKLEDSAMYFCANKGRDTGELFFGEGSRLTVL.

The chain uses TRBV19 and TRBJ2-1; TRBD1 aligns across 7 bases. This CDR3 spans 13 amino acids. Trimming removed 11 bases from V and 3 bases from J; junction bases left unmatched: 7. Looked up from germline, CDR1 is LNHDA and CDR2 is SQIVND (reference sequence). CDR3 loop: CAVGDSLYNEQFF. CDR3 in DNA: TGTGCCGTGGGGGACAGCCTCTACAATGAGCAGTTCTTC.

The chain couples TRBV23-1 to TRBJ2-2, with D uncertain. TRBV23-1 is marked as an open reading frame, function uncertain. The CDR3 loop spans 12 amino acids. Trimming took off 11 bases at V and 1 base at J, with 8 bases between the two ends. The CDR3 DNA is TGCGCCGGACCATTGAACACCGGGGAGCTGTTTTTT. Translated, it gives CAGPLNTGELFF.

The chain recombines TRBV9 with TRBJ2-1, with D possibly matching TRBD1 (6 bases). The CDR3 runs to 15 residues. V was pared by 3 bases and J by 0 bases, with 10 bases between. The germline gives CDR1 SGDLS, CDR2 YYNGEE. The CDR3 is CASSDTGSSYNEQFF. The CDR3 nucleotides are TGTGCCAGCAGCGATACAGGGAGCTCCTACAATGAGCAGTTCTTC.

V is TRBV5-6 and J is TRBJ2-7, with 7 bases that match TRBD1. Germline lookup yields CDR1 SGHDT and CDR2 YYEEEE. The CDR3 consists of 15 residues. Trimming took 0 bases from V and 3 from J; bases not matched to a gene: 6. CDR3 DNA: TGTGCCAGCAGCTTGGGTTGGGACAGAGGCTACGAGCAGTACTTC. Translation: CASSLGWDRGYEQYF.

The chain uses TRBV5-1 and TRBJ1-1; D is ambiguous. The CDR3 has 13 amino acids. CDR1 SGHRS and CDR2 YFSETQ come from the germline V gene. V shed 2 bases and J shed 4 bases, with 9 bases lying between them. CDR3 DNA sequence: TGCGCCAGCAGCTTTACCGTGGGCACTGAAGCTTTCTTT. Translation: CASSFTVGTEAFF.

CDR3 sequence reads: CASSKIPPGRTGEQYF. The CDR3 DNA sequence: TGTGCCAGCAGCAAAATCCCCCCGGGTCGGACAGGCGAGCAGTACTTC. This chain connects TRBV21-1 to TRBJ2-7; the table calls TRBD1, which could not be checked here. TRBV21-1 is an annotated pseudogene. The CDR3 runs to 16 residues.

Remarks on this clone: Other DNA sequences in this specimen translate into the identical CDR3. CDR3 coding DNA: TGTGCCAGCAGTGACTCGGCCTACGAGCAGTACTTC. Amino acids: CASSDSAYEQYF. The chain joins TRBV2 to TRBJ2-7; no definite D call. The V gene's germline CDR1 is SNHLY and CDR2 FYNNEI. The ends were cut back, 3 bases at V and 2 bases at J, with 5 bases in the middle. The CDR3 has 12 amino acids. The entire variable domain, with the rest obtained from reference TRBV2 and TRBJ2-7, is as follows: EPEVTQTPSHQVTQMGQEVILRCVPISNHLYFYWYRQILGQKVEFLVSFYNNEISEKSEIFDDQFSVERPDGSNFTLKIRSTKLEDSAMYFCASSDSAYEQYFGPGTRLTVT.

The V gene is TRBV7-9, the J gene TRBJ2-5; no clear D. The V end was cut by 2 bases, the J end by 5 bases, with 6 bases between. The CDR3 has 12 residues. Germline CDR1 is SEHNR and CDR2 is FQNEAQ (reference sequence). CDR3 residues: CASSLSGETQYF. CDR3 in DNA: TGTGCCAGCAGCTTAAGTGGGGAGACCCAGTACTTC.